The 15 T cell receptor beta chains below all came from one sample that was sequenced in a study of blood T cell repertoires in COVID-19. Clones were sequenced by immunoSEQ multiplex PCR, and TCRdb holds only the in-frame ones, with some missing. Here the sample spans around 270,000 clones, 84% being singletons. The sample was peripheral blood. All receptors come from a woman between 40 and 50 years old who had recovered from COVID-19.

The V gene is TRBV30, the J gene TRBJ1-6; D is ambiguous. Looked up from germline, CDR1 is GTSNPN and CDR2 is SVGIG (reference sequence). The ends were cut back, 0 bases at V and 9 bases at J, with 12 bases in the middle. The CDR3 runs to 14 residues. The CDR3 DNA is TGTGCCTGGAGTGTACGAGGGCCCAGTTCACCCCTCCACTTT. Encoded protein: CAWSVRGPSSPLHF. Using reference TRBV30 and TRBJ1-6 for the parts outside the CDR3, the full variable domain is SQTIHQWPATLVQPVGSPLSLECTVEGTSNPNLYWYRQAAGRGLQLLFYSVGIGQISSEVPQNLSASRPQDRQFILSSKKLLLSDSGFYLCAWSVRGPSSPLHFGNGTRLTVT.

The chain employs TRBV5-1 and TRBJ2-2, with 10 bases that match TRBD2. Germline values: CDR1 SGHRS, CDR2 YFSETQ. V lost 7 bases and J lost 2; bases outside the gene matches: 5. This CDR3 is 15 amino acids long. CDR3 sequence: CASLSSGGNTGELFF. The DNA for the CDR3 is TGCGCCAGCTTATCTAGCGGGGGAAACACCGGGGAGCTGTTTTTT.

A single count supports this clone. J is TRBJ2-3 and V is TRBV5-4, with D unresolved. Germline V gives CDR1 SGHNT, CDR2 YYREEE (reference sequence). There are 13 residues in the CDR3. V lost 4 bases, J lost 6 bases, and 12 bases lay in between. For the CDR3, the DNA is TGTGCCAGCAGCCCTACCGCGGCGGATACGCAGTATTTT. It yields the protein CASSPTAADTQYF.

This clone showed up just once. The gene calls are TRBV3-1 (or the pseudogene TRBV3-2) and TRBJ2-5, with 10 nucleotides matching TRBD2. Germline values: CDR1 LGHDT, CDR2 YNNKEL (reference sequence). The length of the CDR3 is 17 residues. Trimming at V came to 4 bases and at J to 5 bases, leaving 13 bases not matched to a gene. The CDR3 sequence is CASSLRLAGPSGETQYF. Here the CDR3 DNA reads TGTGCCAGCAGCCTTCGACTAGCGGGCCCTTCGGGGGAGACCCAGTACTTC.

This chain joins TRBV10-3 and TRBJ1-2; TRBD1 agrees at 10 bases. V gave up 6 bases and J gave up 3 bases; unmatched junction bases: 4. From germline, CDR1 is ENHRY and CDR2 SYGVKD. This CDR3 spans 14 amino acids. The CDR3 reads CAIRPTGGDYGYTF. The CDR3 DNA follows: TGTGCCATCAGACCGACAGGGGGCGACTATGGCTACACCTTC.

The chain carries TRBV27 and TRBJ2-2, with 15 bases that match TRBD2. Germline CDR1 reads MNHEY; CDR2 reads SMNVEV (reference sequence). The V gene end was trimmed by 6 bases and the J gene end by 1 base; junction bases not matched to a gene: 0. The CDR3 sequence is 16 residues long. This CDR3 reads CASRGLAGGNTGELFF. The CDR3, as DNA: TGTGCCAGCAGGGGACTAGCGGGGGGGAACACCGGGGAGCTGTTTTTT.

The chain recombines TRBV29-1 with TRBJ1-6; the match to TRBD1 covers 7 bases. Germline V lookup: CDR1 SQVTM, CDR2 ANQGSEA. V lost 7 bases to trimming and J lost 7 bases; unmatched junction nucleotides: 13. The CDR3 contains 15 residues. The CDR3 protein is CSAMSGTAKNSPLHF. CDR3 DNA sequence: TGCAGCGCAATGTCCGGGACAGCGAAGAATTCACCCCTCCACTTT.

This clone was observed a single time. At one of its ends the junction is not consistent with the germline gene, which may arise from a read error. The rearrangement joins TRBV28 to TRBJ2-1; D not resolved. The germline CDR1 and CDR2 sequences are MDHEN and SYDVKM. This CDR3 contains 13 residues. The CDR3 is CASSSAQANEQFF. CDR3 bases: TGTGCCAGTAGTTCTGCGCAGGCAAATGAGCAGTTCTTC.

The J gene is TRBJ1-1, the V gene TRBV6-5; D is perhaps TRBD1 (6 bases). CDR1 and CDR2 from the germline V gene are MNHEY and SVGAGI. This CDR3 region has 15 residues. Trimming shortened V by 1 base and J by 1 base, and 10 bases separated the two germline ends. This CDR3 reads CASSYYGTRNTEAFF. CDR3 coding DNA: TGTGCCAGCAGTTACTACGGGACAAGGAACACTGAAGCTTTCTTT.

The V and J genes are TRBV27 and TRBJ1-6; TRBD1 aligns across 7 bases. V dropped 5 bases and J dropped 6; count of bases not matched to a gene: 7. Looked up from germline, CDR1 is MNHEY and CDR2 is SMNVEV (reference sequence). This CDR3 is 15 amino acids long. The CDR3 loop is CASSLQGNLNSPLHF. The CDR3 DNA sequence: TGTGCCAGCAGTCTACAGGGGAATCTTAATTCACCCCTCCACTTT.

The CDR3 spells CASSYREGQHYEQYF. The CDR3 bases are TGTGCCAGCAGTTATCGAGAGGGACAGCACTACGAGCAGTACTTC. The V gene is TRBV27, the J gene TRBJ2-7; 7 bases map to TRBD1. J was trimmed by 3 bases and V by 4 bases; bases with no gene match: 9. The CDR3 length is 15 residues. Looked up from germline, CDR1 is MNHEY and CDR2 is SMNVEV (reference sequence).

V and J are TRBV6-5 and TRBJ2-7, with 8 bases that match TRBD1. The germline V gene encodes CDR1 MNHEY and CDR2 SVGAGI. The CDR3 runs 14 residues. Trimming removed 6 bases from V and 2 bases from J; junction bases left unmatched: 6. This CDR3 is CASRTGDRAYEQYF. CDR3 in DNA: TGTGCCAGCAGGACAGGGGATAGGGCCTACGAGCAGTACTTC.

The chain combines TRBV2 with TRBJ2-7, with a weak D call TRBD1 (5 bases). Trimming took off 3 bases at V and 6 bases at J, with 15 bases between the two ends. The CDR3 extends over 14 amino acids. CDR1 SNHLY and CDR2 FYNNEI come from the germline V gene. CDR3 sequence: CASSEVAGLGEQYF. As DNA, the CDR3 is TGTGCCAGCAGTGAGGTGGCAGGGTTGGGCGAGCAGTACTTC.

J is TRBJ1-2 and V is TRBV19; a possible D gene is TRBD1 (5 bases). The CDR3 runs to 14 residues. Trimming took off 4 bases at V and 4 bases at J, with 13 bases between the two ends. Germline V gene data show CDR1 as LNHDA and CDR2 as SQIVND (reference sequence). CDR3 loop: CASSTQSRGYGYTF. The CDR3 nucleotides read TGTGCCAGTAGTACCCAGTCAAGGGGCTATGGCTACACCTTC.

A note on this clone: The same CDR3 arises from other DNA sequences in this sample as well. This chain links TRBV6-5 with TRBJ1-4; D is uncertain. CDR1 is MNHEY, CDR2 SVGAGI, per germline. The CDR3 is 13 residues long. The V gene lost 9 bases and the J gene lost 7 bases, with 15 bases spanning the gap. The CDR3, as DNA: TGTGCCAGTTCCTCCCTGTCAGGTGAAAAACTGTTTTTT. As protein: CASSSLSGEKLFF.